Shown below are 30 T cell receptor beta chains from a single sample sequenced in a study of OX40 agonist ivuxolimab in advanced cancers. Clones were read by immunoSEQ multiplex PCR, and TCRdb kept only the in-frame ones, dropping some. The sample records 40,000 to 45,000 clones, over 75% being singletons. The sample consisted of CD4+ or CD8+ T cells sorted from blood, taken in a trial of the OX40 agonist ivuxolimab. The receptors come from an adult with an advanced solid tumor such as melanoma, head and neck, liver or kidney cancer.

In DNA, the CDR3 is TGTGCCACCAGCAGAGATAGGGGGGCAGGGTATGGCTACACCTTC. It translates to CATSRDRGAGYGYTF. The chain carries TRBV15 and TRBJ1-2; D may be TRBD1 (6 bases). CDR3 length equals 15 residues. Germline V lookup: CDR1 LNHNV, CDR2 YYDKDF (reference sequence). V dropped 0 bases and J dropped 5 bases, with 13 bases sitting between them.

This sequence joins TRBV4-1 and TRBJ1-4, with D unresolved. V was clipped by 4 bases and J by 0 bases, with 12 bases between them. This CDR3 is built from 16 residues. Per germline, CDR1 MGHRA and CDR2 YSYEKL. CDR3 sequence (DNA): TGCGCCAGCAGCCGCGGACTGTTTGCAACTAATGAAAAACTGTTTTTT. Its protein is CASSRGLFATNEKLFF.

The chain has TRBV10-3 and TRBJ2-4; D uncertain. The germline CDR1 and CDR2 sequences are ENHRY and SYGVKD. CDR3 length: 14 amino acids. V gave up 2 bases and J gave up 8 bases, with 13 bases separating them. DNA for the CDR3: TGTGCCATCAGTGAGGACCCGGCGACGCACATTCAGTACTTC. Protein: CAISEDPATHIQYF.

CDR3 bases: TGTGCCAGCAGTGCGGGGTGGGAGGACACTGAAGCTTTCTTT. Its translation is CASSAGWEDTEAFF. The rearrangement uses TRBV6-5 and TRBJ1-1; D gene unclear. Trimming took off 5 bases at V and 3 bases at J, with 13 bases between the two ends. The CDR3 contains 14 residues. The germline V gene has CDR1 MNHEY and CDR2 SVGAGI.

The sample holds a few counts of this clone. The chain's CDR3 is CASSIGGSSYEQYF. Here the CDR3 DNA reads TGTGCCAGTAGTATAGGAGGCAGCTCCTACGAGCAGTACTTC. The chain has TRBV19 and TRBJ2-7; D is ambiguous. From germline, CDR1 is LNHDA and CDR2 SQIVND (reference sequence). V dropped 1 base and J dropped 0 bases, with 7 bases sitting between them. The CDR3 is 14 residues long.

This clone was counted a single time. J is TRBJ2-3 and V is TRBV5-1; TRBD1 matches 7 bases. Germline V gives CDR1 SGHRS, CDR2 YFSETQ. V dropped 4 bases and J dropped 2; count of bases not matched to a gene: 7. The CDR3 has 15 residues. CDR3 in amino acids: CASSLRTGDTDTQYF. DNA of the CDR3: TGCGCCAGCAGCCTTCGGACAGGCGACACAGATACGCAGTATTTT.

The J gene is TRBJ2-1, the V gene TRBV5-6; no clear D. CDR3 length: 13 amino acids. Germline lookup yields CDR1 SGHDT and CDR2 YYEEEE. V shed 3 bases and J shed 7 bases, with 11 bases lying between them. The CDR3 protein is CASSSVSWNEQFF. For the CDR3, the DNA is TGTGCCAGCAGCTCTGTTTCTTGGAATGAGCAGTTCTTC.

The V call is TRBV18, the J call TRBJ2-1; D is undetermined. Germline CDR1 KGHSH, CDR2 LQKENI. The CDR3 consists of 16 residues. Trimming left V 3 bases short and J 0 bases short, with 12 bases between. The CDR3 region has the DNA TGTGCCAGCTCACCGTCTTACAGAGGCTCCTACAATGAGCAGTTCTTC. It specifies CASSPSYRGSYNEQFF.

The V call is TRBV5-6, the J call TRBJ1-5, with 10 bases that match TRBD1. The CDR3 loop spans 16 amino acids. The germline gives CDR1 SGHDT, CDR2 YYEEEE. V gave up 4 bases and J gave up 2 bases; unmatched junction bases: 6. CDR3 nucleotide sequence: TGTGCCAGCAGCCTATGGACAGGGGGGGGCAATCAGCCCCAGCATTTT. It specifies CASSLWTGGGNQPQHF.

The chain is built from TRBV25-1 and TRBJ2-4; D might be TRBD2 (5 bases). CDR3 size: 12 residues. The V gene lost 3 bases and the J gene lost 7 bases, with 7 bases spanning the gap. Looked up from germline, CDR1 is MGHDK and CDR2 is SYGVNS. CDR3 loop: CASSDGENIQYF. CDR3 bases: TGTGCCAGCAGTGATGGGGAGAACATTCAGTACTTC. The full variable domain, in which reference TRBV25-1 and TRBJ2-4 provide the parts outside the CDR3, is EADIYQTPRYLVIGTGKKITLECSQTMGHDKMYWYQQDPGMELHLIHYSYGVNSTEKGDLSSESTVSRIRTEHFPLTLESARPSHTSQYLCASSDGENIQYFGAGTRLSVL.

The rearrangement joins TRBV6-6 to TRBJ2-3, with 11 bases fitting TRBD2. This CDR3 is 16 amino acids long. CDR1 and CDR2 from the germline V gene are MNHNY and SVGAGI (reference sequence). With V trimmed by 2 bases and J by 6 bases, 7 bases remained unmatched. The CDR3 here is CASSYILAGVTDTQYF. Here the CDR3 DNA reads TGTGCCAGCAGTTACATACTAGCGGGAGTGACGGATACGCAGTATTTT.

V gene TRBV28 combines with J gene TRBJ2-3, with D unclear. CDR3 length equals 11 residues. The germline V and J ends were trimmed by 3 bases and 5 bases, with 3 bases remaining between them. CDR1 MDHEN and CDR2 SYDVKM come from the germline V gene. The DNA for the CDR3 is TGTGCCAGCAGTTTTATAGATACGCAGTATTTT. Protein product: CASSFIDTQYF.

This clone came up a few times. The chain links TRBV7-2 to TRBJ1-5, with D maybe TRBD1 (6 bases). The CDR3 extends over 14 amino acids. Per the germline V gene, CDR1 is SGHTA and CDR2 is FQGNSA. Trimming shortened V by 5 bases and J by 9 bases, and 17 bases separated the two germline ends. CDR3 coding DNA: TGTGCCAGCAGCAACCAGGGAGGGGGGGTGCCCCAGCATTTT. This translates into CASSNQGGGVPQHF.

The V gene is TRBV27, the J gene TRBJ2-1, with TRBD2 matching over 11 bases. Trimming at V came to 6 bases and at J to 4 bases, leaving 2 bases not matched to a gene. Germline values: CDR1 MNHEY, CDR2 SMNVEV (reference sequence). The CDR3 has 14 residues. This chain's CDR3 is CASRGLAEYNEQFF. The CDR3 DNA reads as TGTGCCAGCAGGGGACTAGCGGAATACAATGAGCAGTTCTTC.

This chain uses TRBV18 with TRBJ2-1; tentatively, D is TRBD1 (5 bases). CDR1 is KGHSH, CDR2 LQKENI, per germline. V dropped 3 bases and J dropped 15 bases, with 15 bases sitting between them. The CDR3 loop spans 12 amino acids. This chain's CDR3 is CASSPDTNSPFF. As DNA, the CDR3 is TGTGCCAGCTCACCGGACACCAACTCCCCGTTCTTC.

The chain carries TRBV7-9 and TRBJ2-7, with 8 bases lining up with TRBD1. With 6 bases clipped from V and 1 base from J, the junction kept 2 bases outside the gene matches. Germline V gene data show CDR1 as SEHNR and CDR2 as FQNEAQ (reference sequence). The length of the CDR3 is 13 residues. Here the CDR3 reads CASRRTGSYEQYF. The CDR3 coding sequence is TGTGCCAGCAGACGGACAGGGTCCTACGAGCAGTACTTC.

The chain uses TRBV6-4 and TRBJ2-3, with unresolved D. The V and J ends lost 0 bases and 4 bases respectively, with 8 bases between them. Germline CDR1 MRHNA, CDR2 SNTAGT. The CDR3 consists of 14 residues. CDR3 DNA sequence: TGTGCCAGCAGTGACTCGGCTCGCGCAGATACGCAGTATTTT. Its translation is CASSDSARADTQYF.

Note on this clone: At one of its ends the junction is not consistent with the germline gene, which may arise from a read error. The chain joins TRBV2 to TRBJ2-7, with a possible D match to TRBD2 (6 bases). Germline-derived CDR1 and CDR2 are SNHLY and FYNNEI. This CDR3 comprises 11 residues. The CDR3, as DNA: TGTGCCAGCAGGGGACTGAACAAGCCAATTTTC. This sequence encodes CASRGLNKPIF.

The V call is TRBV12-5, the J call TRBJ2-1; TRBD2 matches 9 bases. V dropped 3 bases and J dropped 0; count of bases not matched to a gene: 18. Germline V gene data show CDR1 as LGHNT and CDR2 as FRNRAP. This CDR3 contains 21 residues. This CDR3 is CASGFRPGGLSGRLSYNEQFF. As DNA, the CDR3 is TGTGCTAGTGGTTTTCGTCCCGGGGGTCTAAGCGGGAGGCTCTCCTACAATGAGCAGTTCTTC.

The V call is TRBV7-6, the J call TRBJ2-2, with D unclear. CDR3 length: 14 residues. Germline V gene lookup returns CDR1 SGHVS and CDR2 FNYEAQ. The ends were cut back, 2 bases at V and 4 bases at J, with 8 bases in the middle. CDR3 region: CASSLFQATGELFF. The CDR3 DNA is TGTGCCAGCAGCTTATTTCAGGCCACCGGGGAGCTGTTTTTT.

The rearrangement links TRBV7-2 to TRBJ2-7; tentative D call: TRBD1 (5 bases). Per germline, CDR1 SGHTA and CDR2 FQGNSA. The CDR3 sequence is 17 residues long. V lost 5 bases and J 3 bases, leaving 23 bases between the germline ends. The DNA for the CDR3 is TGTGCCAGCAGCCGAATCTTAAGGGGCCGTACCAACTACGAGCAGTACTTC. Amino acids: CASSRILRGRTNYEQYF. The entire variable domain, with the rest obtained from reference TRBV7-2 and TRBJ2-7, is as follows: GAGVSQSPSNKVTEKGKDVELRCDPISGHTALYWYRQSLGQGLEFLIYFQGNSAPDKSGLPSDRFSAERTGGSVSTLTIQRTQQEDSAVYLCASSRILRGRTNYEQYFGPGTRLTVT.

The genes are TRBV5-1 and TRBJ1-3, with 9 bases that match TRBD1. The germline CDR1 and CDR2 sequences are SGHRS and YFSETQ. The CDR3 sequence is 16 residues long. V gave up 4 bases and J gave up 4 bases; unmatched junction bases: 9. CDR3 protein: CASSPWATGGGNTIYF. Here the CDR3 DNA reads TGCGCCAGCAGCCCTTGGGCGACAGGGGGAGGAAACACCATATATTTT.

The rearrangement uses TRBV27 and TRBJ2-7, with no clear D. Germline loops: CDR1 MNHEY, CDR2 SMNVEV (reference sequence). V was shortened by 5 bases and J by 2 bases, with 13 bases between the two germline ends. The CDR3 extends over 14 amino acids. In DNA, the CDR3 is TGTGCCAGCAGTAAACCGACGGCACCCTACGAGCAGTACTTC. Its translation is CASSKPTAPYEQYF.

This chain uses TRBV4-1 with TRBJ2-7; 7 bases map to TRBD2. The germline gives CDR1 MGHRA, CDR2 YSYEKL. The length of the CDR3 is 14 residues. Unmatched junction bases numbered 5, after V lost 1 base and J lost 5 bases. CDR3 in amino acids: CASSQVAGDHEQYF. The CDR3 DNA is TGCGCCAGCAGCCAAGTGGCGGGAGACCACGAGCAGTACTTC.

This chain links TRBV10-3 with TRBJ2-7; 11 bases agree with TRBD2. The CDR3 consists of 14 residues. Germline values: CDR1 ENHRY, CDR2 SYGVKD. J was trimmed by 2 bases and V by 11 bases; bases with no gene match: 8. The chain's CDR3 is CAVSTSGSTYEQYF. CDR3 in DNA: TGTGCCGTCTCCACTAGCGGGAGTACCTACGAGCAGTACTTC.

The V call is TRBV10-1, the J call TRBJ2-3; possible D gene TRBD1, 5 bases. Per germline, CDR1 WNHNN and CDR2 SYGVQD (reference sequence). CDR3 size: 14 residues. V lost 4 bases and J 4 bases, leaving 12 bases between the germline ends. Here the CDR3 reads CASSGQGVPDTQYF. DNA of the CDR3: TGCGCCAGCAGTGGCCAGGGTGTCCCAGATACGCAGTATTTT.

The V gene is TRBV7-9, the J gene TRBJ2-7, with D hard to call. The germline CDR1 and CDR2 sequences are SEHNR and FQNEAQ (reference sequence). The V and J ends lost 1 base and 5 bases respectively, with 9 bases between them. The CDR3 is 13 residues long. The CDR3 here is CASSLGVVDEQYF. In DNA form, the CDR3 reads TGTGCCAGCAGCTTAGGGGTTGTGGACGAGCAGTACTTC.

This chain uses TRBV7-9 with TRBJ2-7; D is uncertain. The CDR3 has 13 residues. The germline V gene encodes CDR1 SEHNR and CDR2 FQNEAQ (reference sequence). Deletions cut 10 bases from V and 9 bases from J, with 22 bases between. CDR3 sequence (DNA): TGTGCCATCCCCTCCGGGTTGACAACCGGGCAGTACTTC. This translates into CAIPSGLTTGQYF.

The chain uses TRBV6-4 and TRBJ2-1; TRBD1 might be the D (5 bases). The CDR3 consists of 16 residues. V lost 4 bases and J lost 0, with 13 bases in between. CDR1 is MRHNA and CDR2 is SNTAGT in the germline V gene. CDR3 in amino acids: CASSGEQASSYNEQFF. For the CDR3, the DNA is TGTGCCAGCAGTGGGGAACAGGCCAGCTCCTACAATGAGCAGTTCTTC.

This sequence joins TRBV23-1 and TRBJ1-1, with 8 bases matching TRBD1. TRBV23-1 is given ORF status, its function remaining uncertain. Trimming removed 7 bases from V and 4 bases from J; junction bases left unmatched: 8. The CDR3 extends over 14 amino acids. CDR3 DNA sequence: TGCGCCAGCACCCACGACAGGGGTGGCACTGAAGCTTTCTTT. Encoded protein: CASTHDRGGTEAFF.